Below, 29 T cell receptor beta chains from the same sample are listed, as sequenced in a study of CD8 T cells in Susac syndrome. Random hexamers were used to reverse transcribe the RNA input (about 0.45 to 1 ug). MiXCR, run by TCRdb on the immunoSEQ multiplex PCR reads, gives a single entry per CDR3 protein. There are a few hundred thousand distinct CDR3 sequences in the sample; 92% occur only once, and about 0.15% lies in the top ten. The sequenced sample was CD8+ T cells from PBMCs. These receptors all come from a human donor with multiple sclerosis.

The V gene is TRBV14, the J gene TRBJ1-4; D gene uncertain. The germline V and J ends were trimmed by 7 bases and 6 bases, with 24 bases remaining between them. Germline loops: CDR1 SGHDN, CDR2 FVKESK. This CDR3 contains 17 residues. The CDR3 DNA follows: TGTGCCAGCACCCTATTGGAAGCGAATACTCCGGATGAAAAACTGTTTTTT. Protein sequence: CASTLLEANTPDEKLFF.

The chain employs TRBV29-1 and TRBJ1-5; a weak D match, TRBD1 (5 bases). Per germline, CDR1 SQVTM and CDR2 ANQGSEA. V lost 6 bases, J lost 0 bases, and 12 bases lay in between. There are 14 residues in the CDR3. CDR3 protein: CSVAGPYSNQPQHF. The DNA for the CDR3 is TGCAGCGTGGCGGGACCCTATAGCAATCAGCCCCAGCATTTT.

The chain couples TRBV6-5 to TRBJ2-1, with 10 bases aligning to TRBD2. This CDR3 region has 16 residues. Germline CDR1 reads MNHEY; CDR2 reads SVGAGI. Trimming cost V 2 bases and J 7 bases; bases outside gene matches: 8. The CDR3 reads CASSYTLAGVWNEQFF. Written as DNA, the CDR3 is TGTGCCAGCAGTTACACCCTAGCGGGAGTATGGAATGAGCAGTTCTTC.

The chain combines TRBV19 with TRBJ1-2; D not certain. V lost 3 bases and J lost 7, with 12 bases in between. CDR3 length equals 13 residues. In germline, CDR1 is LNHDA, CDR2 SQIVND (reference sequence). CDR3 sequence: CASSIQSAVGYTF. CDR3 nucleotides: TGTGCCAGTAGTATTCAATCGGCGGTTGGCTACACCTTC.

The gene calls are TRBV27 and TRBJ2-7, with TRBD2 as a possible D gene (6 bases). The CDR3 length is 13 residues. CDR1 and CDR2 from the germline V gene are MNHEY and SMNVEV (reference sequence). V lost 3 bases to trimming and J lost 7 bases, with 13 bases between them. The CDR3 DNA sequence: TGTGCCAGCAGTTTCGCGGGGACGGGGGAGCAGTACTTC. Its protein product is CASSFAGTGEQYF.

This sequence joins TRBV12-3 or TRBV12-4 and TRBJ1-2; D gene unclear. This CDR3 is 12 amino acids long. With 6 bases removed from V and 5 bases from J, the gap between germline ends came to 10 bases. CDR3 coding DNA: TGTGCCAGCAGCAATAACAGTTATGGCTACACCTTC. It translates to CASSNNSYGYTF.

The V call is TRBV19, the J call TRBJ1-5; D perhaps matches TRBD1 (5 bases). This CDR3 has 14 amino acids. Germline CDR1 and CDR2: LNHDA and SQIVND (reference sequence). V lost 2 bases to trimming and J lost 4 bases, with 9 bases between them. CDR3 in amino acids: CASSIRGPNQPQHF. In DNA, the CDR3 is TGTGCCAGTAGTATAAGGGGTCCGAATCAGCCCCAGCATTTT. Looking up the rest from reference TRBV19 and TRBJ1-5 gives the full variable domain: DGGITQSPKYLFRKEGQNVTLSCEQNLNHDAMYWYRQDPGQGLRLIYYSQIVNDFQKGDIAEGYSVSREKKESFPLTVTSAQKNPTAFYLCASSIRGPNQPQHFGDGTRLSIL.

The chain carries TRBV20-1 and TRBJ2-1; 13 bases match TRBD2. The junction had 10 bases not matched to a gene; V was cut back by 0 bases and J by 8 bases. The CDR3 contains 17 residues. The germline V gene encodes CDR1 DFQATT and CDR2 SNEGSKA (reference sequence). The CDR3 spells CSARDWGTSGIFYEQFF. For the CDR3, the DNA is TGCAGTGCTAGAGATTGGGGGACTAGCGGGATTTTCTATGAGCAGTTCTTC.

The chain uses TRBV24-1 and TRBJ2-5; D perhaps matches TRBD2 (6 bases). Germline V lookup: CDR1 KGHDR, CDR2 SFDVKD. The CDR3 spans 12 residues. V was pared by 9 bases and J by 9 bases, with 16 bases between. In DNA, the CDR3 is TGTGCCACCGCGGGGCCCCCAGGCGCCCAGTACTTC. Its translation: CATAGPPGAQYF.

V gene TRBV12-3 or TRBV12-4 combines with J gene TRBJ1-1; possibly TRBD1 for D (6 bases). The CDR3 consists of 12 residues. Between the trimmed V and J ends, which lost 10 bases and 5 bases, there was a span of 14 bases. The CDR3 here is CATRVGTTEAFF. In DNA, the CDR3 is TGTGCCACCCGGGTGGGGACAACTGAAGCTTTCTTT.

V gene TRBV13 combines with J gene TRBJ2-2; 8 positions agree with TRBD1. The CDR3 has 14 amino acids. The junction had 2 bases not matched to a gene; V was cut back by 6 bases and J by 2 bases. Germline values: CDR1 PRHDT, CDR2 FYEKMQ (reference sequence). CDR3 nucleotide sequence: TGTGCCAGCAGGACAGGGGTAAACACCGGGGAGCTGTTTTTT. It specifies CASRTGVNTGELFF. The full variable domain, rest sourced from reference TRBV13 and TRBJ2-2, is AAGVIQSPRHLIKEKRETATLKCYPIPRHDTVYWYQQGPGQDPQFLISFYEKMQSDKGSIPDRFSAQQFSDYHSELNMSSLELGDSALYFCASRTGVNTGELFFGEGSRLTVL.

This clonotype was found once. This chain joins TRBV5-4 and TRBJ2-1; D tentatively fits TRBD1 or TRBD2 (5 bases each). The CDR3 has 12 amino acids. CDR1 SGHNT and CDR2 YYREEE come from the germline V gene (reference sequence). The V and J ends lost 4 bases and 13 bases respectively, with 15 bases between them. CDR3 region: CASSGQGGLQFF. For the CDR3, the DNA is TGTGCCAGCAGCGGCCAGGGTGGACTCCAGTTCTTC.

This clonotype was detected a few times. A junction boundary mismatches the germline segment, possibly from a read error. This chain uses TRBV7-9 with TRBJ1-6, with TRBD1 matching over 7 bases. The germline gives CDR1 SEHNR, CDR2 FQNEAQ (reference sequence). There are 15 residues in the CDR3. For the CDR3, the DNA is TGTGCCAGCAGCCCTACCGGGACAGATAATTCCCCCCTCCACTTT. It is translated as CASSPTGTDNSPLHF.

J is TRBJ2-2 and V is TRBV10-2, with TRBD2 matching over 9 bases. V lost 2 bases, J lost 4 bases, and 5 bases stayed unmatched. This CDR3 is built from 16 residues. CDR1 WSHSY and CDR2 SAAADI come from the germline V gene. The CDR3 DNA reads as TGCGCCAGCAGTGAGGAGGCGGGAGGGATCACCGGGGAGCTGTTTTTT. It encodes CASSEEAGGITGELFF.

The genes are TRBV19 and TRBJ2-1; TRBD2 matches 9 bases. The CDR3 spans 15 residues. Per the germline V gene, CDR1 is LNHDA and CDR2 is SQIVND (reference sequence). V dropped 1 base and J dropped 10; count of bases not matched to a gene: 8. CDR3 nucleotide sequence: TGTGCCAGTAGTATAGTCGCGGGAGGGCCTGGAGAGCAGTTCTTC. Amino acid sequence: CASSIVAGGPGEQFF.

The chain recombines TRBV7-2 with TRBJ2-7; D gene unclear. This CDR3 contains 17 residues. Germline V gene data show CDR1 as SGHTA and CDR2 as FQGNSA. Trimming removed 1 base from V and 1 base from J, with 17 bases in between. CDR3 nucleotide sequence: TGTGCCAGCAGCTTAGTTGGCTTCGGCACCGAATCCTACGAGCAGTACTTC. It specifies CASSLVGFGTESYEQYF.

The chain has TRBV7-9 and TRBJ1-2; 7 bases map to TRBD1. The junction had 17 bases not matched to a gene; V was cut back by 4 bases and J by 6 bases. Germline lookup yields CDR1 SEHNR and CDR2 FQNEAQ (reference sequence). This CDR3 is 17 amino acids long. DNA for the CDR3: TGTGCCAGCAGCTCTAGCAGCAGGGGGGGTAGGTTGGATGGCTACACCTTC. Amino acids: CASSSSSRGGRLDGYTF.

The CDR3 spells CASSSGVAGALQETQYF. For the CDR3, the DNA is TGTGCCAGCAGCTCCGGGGTAGCGGGGGCCCTCCAAGAGACCCAGTACTTC. The chain employs TRBV11-2 and TRBJ2-5, with 9 positions matching TRBD2. The length of the CDR3 is 17 residues. J gave up 1 base and V 4 bases, and 10 bases lay outside the gene matches. Germline loops: CDR1 SGHAT, CDR2 FQNNGV.

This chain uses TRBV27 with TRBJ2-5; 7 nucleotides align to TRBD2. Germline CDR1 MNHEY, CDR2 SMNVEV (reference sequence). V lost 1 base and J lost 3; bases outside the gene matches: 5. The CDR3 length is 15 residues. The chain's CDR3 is CASSLLAGGKETQYF. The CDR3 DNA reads TGTGCCAGCAGTTTATTAGCGGGCGGTAAAGAGACCCAGTACTTC.

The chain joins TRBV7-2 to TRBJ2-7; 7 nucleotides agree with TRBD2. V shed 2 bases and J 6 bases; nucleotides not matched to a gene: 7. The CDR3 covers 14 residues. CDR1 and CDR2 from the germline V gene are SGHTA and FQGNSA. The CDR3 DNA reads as TGTGCCAGCAGCTTACTACTAGCGAGACGCGAGCAGTACTTC. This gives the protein CASSLLLARREQYF.

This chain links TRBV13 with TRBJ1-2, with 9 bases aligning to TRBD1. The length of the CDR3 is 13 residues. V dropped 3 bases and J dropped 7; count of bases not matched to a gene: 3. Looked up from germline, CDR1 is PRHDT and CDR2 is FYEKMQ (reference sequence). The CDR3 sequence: CASSFPGQGGYTF. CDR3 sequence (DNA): TGTGCCAGCAGCTTTCCGGGACAGGGTGGCTACACCTTC.

CDR3 region: CSATAGDSYNEQFF. CDR3 in DNA: TGCAGTGCTACAGCGGGAGATTCCTACAATGAGCAGTTCTTC. The chain uses TRBV20-1 and TRBJ2-1, with 8 bases that match TRBD2. V shed 4 bases and J 1 base; nucleotides not matched to a gene: 3. Germline loops: CDR1 DFQATT, CDR2 SNEGSKA (reference sequence). The CDR3 spans 14 residues.

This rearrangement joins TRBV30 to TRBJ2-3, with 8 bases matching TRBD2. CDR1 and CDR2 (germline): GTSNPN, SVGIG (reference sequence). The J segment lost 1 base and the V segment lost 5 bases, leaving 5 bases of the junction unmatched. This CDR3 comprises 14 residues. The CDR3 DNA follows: TGTGCCTGGCAGGAGCGGGGGCGCACAGATACGCAGTATTTT. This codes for CAWQERGRTDTQYF. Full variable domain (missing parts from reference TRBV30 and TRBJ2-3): SQTIHQWPATLVQPVGSPLSLECTVEGTSNPNLYWYRQAAGRGLQLLFYSVGIGQISSEVPQNLSASRPQDRQFILSSKKLLLSDSGFYLCAWQERGRTDTQYFGPGTRLTVL.

The CDR3 DNA is TGTGCCAGCCGAGGAACCAACCCCTACGAGCAGTACTTC. Its protein product is CASRGTNPYEQYF. This chain uses TRBV6-5 with TRBJ2-7; the D is unclear. V shed 8 bases and J shed 2 bases, with 13 bases lying between them. Germline V gene lookup returns CDR1 MNHEY and CDR2 SVGAGI. This CDR3 has 13 residues.

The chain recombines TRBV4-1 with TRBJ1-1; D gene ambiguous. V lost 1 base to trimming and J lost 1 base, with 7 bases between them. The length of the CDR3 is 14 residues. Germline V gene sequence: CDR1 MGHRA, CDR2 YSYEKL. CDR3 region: CASSQVQRNTEAFF. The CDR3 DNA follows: TGCGCCAGCAGCCAAGTCCAGAGGAACACTGAAGCTTTCTTT.

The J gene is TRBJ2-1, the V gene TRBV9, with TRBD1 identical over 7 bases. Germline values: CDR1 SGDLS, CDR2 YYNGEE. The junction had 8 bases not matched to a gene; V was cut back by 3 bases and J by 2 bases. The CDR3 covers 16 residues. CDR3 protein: CASSALTGKTYNEQFF. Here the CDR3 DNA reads TGTGCCAGCAGCGCGTTGACAGGGAAGACCTACAATGAGCAGTTCTTC.

The CDR3: CASSSDPPFSKNIQYF. DNA of the CDR3: TGTGCCAGCAGCTCTGACCCACCTTTCTCCAAAAACATTCAGTACTTC. The genes are TRBV7-2 and TRBJ2-4; no clear D gene. The CDR3 has 16 amino acids. V was cut by 4 bases and J by 2 bases, with 15 bases left in between. Per germline, CDR1 SGHTA and CDR2 FQGNSA.

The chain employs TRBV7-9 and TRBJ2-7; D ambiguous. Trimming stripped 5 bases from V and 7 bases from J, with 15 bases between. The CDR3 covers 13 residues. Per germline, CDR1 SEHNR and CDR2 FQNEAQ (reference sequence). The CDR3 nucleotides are TGTGCCAGCAGCCTAGACCCCGTGGGGGAGCAGTACTTC. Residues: CASSLDPVGEQYF.

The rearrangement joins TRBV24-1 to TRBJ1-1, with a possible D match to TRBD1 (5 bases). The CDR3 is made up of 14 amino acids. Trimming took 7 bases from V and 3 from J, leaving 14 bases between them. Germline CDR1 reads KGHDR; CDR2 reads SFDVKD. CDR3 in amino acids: CATSDGAVDTEAFF. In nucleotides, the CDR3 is TGTGCCACCAGCGACGGGGCCGTCGACACTGAAGCTTTCTTT.